A single sample is the source of the 23 T cell receptor beta chains below, sequenced in a study of cytomegalovirus exposure and HLA in healthy donors. Profiling relied on immunoSEQ multiplex PCR, and the TCRdb table lists in-frame clones only, not all of them. Altogether a few hundred thousand clones are present, over 75% being singletons, with the ten largest covering around 12%. The specimen sequenced was PBMCs. These receptors were taken from a young man in good health and CMV-seropositive.

This clone was picked up one time. The CDR3 DNA reads TGTGCCAGCAGTCCGTACTGGCGGGAGGGAAATGAGCAGTTCTTC. Protein sequence: CASSPYWREGNEQFF. The chain uses TRBV27 and TRBJ2-1; 9 bases are a match to TRBD2. The germline V gene encodes CDR1 MNHEY and CDR2 SMNVEV (reference sequence). CDR3 size: 15 residues. With V trimmed by 5 bases and J by 7 bases, 9 bases remained unmatched.

The chain is built from TRBV7-9 and TRBJ1-3; the D is unclear. Trimming shortened V by 6 bases and J by 4 bases, and 10 bases separated the two germline ends. The CDR3 is made up of 13 amino acids. The V gene's germline CDR1 is SEHNR and CDR2 FQNEAQ (reference sequence). The CDR3 DNA sequence: TGTGCCAGCAGTCGTCAGGACGGAAACACCATATATTTT. This gives the protein CASSRQDGNTIYF.

This clone has a count of ten or more. CDR3: CASSLNPPSLAGEKVYEQFF. CDR3 bases: TGTGCCAGCAGCTTAAACCCCCCCTCCTTAGCGGGAGAGAAGGTCTATGAGCAGTTCTTC. This chain links TRBV7-3 with TRBJ2-1, with 9 bases matching TRBD2. Per the germline V gene, CDR1 is SGHTA and CDR2 is FQGTGA. J was trimmed by 8 bases and V by 1 base; bases with no gene match: 21. CDR3 length: 20 amino acids.

The rearrangement links TRBV25-1 to TRBJ2-1; unclear D gene. Trimming left V 1 base short and J 1 base short, with 8 bases between. The germline gives CDR1 MGHDK, CDR2 SYGVNS. This CDR3 contains 15 residues. CDR3 coding DNA: TGTGCCAGCAGTGAATCAGCGAGATCCTACAATGAGCAGTTCTTC. Amino acid sequence: CASSESARSYNEQFF. Supplemented by reference TRBV25-1 and TRBJ2-1, the full variable domain reads EADIYQTPRYLVIGTGKKITLECSQTMGHDKMYWYQQDPGMELHLIHYSYGVNSTEKGDLSSESTVSRIRTEHFPLTLESARPSHTSQYLCASSESARSYNEQFFGPGTRLTVL.

The chain combines TRBV30 with TRBJ2-7; D is undetermined. Germline CDR1 and CDR2: GTSNPN and SVGIG (reference sequence). This CDR3 contains 11 residues. V was trimmed by 6 bases and J by 0 bases, leaving 6 bases between them. This chain's CDR3 is CACQDSYEQYF. For the CDR3, the DNA is TGTGCCTGCCAGGACTCCTACGAGCAGTACTTC.

The genes are TRBV14 and TRBJ2-1; 8 bases match TRBD1. V gave up 6 bases and J gave up 4 bases; unmatched junction bases: 8. This CDR3 is built from 15 residues. Germline CDR1 SGHDN, CDR2 FVKESK. In nucleotides, the CDR3 is TGTGCCAGCAGTCCTCAGGGGGCATTGTACAATGAGCAGTTCTTC. Its protein is CASSPQGALYNEQFF. Looking up the rest from reference TRBV14 and TRBJ2-1 gives the full variable domain: EAGVTQFPSHSVIEKGQTVTLRCDPISGHDNLYWYRRVMGKEIKFLLHFVKESKQDESGMPNNRFLAERTGGTYSTLKVQPAELEDSGVYFCASSPQGALYNEQFFGPGTRLTVL.

The chain combines TRBV27 with TRBJ2-1; D is possibly TRBD1 (6 bases). Germline V gene sequence: CDR1 MNHEY, CDR2 SMNVEV (reference sequence). V was trimmed by 6 bases and J by 4 bases, leaving 13 bases between them. CDR3 size: 14 residues. The CDR3 sequence is CASRPEGVYNEQFF. In nucleotides, the CDR3 is TGTGCCAGCAGGCCCGAGGGGGTATACAATGAGCAGTTCTTC.

The chain joins TRBV5-6 to TRBJ1-1; D gene ambiguous. This CDR3 is built from 12 residues. CDR1 and CDR2 (germline): SGHDT, YYEEEE. Trimming stripped 4 bases from V and 3 bases from J, with 7 bases between. CDR3 loop: CASSLWDTEAFF. In DNA form, the CDR3 reads TGTGCCAGCAGCCTATGGGACACTGAAGCTTTCTTT.

This chain uses TRBV27 with TRBJ2-7; D is unclear. This CDR3 has 12 amino acids. V was clipped by 3 bases and J by 3 bases, with 6 bases between them. CDR1 is MNHEY and CDR2 is SMNVEV in the germline V gene (reference sequence). CDR3 bases: TGTGCCAGCAGTTTTTGGGGCTACGAGCAGTACTTC. Encoded protein: CASSFWGYEQYF.

This sequence joins TRBV25-1 and TRBJ1-2; 9 nucleotides agree with TRBD1. V dropped 3 bases and J dropped 8; count of bases not matched to a gene: 16. Per germline, CDR1 MGHDK and CDR2 SYGVNS. This CDR3 is 17 amino acids long. CDR3 nucleotides: TGTGCCAGCAGTGATTCCCGGGACAGGGTGGCCGGGGAGGGCTACACCTTC. This sequence encodes CASSDSRDRVAGEGYTF.

This chain links TRBV27 with TRBJ1-1; D uncertain. This CDR3 spans 13 amino acids. The germline V gene has CDR1 MNHEY and CDR2 SMNVEV (reference sequence). Trimming left V 3 bases short and J 7 bases short, with 12 bases between. The CDR3 loop reads CASSLGGLGEAFF. CDR3 coding DNA: TGTGCCAGCAGTTTGGGAGGGTTAGGTGAAGCTTTCTTT.

The rearrangement joins TRBV5-6 to TRBJ1-2; D uncertain. Germline values: CDR1 SGHDT, CDR2 YYEEEE. The CDR3 sequence is 18 residues long. V was clipped by 0 bases and J by 3 bases, with 21 bases between them. The CDR3 DNA follows: TGTGCCAGCAGCTTGGCCACGGGAACACAAGAAACCCACTATGGCTACACCTTC. The encoded protein is CASSLATGTQETHYGYTF.

V usage is TRBV28 and J usage is TRBJ1-2; tentative D call: TRBD1 (6 bases). The CDR3 is made up of 14 amino acids. V lost 5 bases to trimming and J lost 5 bases, with 15 bases between them. Germline values: CDR1 MDHEN, CDR2 SYDVKM. CDR3 in amino acids: CASSPLQGDYGYTF. CDR3 sequence (DNA): TGTGCCAGCAGTCCCCTACAGGGAGATTATGGCTACACCTTC.

V is TRBV7-2 and J is TRBJ2-4; 7 bases map to TRBD1. The CDR3 runs to 14 residues. The V segment lost 5 bases and the J segment 8 bases; nucleotides outside the gene matches: 9. Germline V CDR1 and CDR2: SGHTA, FQGNSA. The CDR3 nucleotides are TGTGCCAGCAGCAAGACAGGGAGTAGTGACATTCAGTACTTC. Protein product: CASSKTGSSDIQYF.

V is TRBV5-1 and J is TRBJ2-3, with TRBD2 matching over 10 bases. The CDR3 has 17 residues. Unmatched junction bases numbered 6, after V lost 2 bases and J lost 0 bases. CDR1 and CDR2 (germline): SGHRS, YFSETQ. CDR3 residues: CASSFASGRDSTDTQYF. DNA for the CDR3: TGCGCCAGCAGCTTCGCTAGCGGGAGAGATAGCACAGATACGCAGTATTTT.

This sequence joins TRBV4-1 and TRBJ2-1; D remains ambiguous. CDR1 is MGHRA and CDR2 is YSYEKL in the germline V gene. With 1 base removed from V and 5 bases from J, the gap between germline ends came to 3 bases. There are 12 residues in the CDR3. In DNA, the CDR3 is TGCGCCAGCAGCCAAGGACACAATGAGCAGTTCTTC. It specifies CASSQGHNEQFF.

V and J are TRBV7-2 and TRBJ1-2, with D unclear. CDR1 and CDR2 (germline): SGHTA, FQGNSA. The V and J ends lost 5 bases and 9 bases respectively, with 19 bases between them. This CDR3 region has 14 residues. The CDR3 coding sequence is TGTGCCAGCAGCCCAAGTGAGCGGCTAGGGCGCTACACCTTC. Encoded protein: CASSPSERLGRYTF.

This chain uses TRBV27 with TRBJ2-7, with 9 positions matching TRBD2. Trimming cost V 6 bases and J 6 bases; bases outside gene matches: 15. The CDR3 is 16 amino acids. Germline values: CDR1 MNHEY, CDR2 SMNVEV (reference sequence). For the CDR3, the DNA is TGTGCCAGCAGCCACTTTATAGGTAGCGGGAGTGCCGAGCAGTACTTC. Its protein product is CASSHFIGSGSAEQYF.

V is TRBV19 and J is TRBJ1-2; 8 nucleotides match TRBD1. Germline values: CDR1 LNHDA, CDR2 SQIVND (reference sequence). J gave up 7 bases and V 5 bases, and 12 bases lay outside the gene matches. The CDR3 consists of 15 residues. The CDR3 here is CASSVHSSTGGGYTF. The CDR3 DNA reads as TGTGCCAGTAGTGTCCACAGCTCCACAGGGGGTGGCTACACCTTC.

The gene calls are TRBV5-1 and TRBJ2-7; D possibly matches TRBD1 or TRBD2 (5 bases each). Trimming took 0 bases from V and 2 from J, leaving 9 bases between them. This CDR3 contains 14 residues. Per the germline V gene, CDR1 is SGHRS and CDR2 is YFSETQ. The CDR3 nucleotides are TGCGCCAGCAGCTTGGGGGGGAATCCCTACGAGCAGTACTTC. It codes for CASSLGGNPYEQYF. The full variable domain, completed using reference TRBV5-1 and TRBJ2-7, is KAGVTQTPRYLIKTRGQQVTLSCSPISGHRSVSWYQQTPGQGLQFLFEYFSETQRNKGNFPGRFSGRQFSNSRSEMNVSTLELGDSALYLCASSLGGNPYEQYFGPGTRLTVT.

CDR3 nucleotides: TGTGCCAGCAGCTTGAGCCCGAGCAATGAGCAGTTCTTC. Protein: CASSLSPSNEQFF. The chain combines TRBV5-4 with TRBJ2-1; no definite D call. The CDR3 consists of 13 residues. The V gene's germline CDR1 is SGHNT and CDR2 YYREEE (reference sequence). V lost 1 base, J lost 6 bases, and 8 bases lay in between.

This chain connects TRBV7-2 to TRBJ2-7; D possibly corresponds to TRBD2 (5 bases). V was clipped by 1 base and J by 2 bases, with 12 bases between them. Germline-derived CDR1 and CDR2 are SGHTA and FQGNSA. The CDR3 is 15 residues long. CDR3 sequence (DNA): TGTGCCAGCAGCTTAGACCCGGGATCCCCCTACGAGCAGTACTTC. Encoded protein: CASSLDPGSPYEQYF.

Points on this clone: The final CDR3 position lacks the conserved phenylalanine or tryptophan, pointing to a likely read error. It is unclear where the CDR3 begins or ends on the DNA, so no DNA is shown, and the CDR3 is as TCRdb lists it. CDR3 loop: CASSYSVAEGDFV. This chain joins TRBV6-6 and TRBJ1-1. The CDR3 region is 13 residues in length, termini included. Germline CDR1 is MNHNY and CDR2 is SVGAGI (reference sequence).